Included here is one T cell receptor beta chain sequence, with context. Antigen unknown. Specified time point: newly diagnosed GD, antithyroid drugs for less than 3 months. Generation of the TCR library employed RNA extracted from PBMCs. Germline V CDR1 and CDR2: KGHSH, LQKENI. The CDR3 totals 13 residues. Deletions cut 0 bases from V and 4 bases from J, with 6 bases between. This entry comes from a study of regulatory T cells in long-lasting Graves disease. Study results and caveats: Persistent patients shared more public clonotypes (about 2,700) than newly diagnosed patients (roughly 960).

Relying on iRepertoire HTBI primers and Arm-PCR of CDR3 regions, the team built TCR beta libraries. In TCRdb, the multiplex PCR reads were re-called with MiXCR into one record per CDR3 protein. Of 380,000 or so distinct CDR3 sequences listed, 15% to 20% are singletons. This same sample was also part of a study on T cells in Graves' hyperthyroidism and ophthalmopathy. According to that study: Graves' hyperthyroidism is called stable when ophthalmopathy does not progress within 18 months. These patients, aged 18 to 65, had recently diagnosed hyperthyroidism lasting under 2 months.

The clonotype comes from a woman aged 18-29 years with Graves disease. This chain uses TRBV18 with TRBJ1-1; D is unclear. The input for sequencing was peripheral blood mononuclear cells (PBMCs), taken at new diagnosis, from a patient treated with antithyroid drugs. CDR3 sequence (DNA): TGTGCCAGCTCACCACCGGACGGCACTGAAGCTTTCTTT. Translated: CASSPPDGTEAFF.